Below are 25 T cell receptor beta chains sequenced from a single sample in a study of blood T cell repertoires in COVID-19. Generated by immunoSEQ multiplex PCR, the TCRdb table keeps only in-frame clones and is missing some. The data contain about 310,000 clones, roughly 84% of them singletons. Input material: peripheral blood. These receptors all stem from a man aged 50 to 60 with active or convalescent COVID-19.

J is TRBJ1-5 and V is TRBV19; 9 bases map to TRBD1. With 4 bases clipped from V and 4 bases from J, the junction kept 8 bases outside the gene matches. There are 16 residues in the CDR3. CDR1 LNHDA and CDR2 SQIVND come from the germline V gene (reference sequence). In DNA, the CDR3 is TGTGCCAGTAGTAGAGAGACAGGGGGACGGAATCAGCCCCAGCATTTT. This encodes CASSRETGGRNQPQHF.

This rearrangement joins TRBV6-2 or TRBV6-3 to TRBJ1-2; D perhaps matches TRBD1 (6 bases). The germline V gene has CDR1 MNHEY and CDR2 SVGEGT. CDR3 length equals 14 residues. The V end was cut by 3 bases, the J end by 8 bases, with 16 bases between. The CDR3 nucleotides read TGTGCCAGCAGTTATGATCAGGGGATAGGCGGCTACACCTTC. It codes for CASSYDQGIGGYTF.

CDR3 region: CASKGLAGVEELFF. Here the CDR3 DNA reads TGTGCCAGTAAGGGTCTAGCGGGAGTGGAGGAGCTGTTTTTT. The chain employs TRBV19 and TRBJ2-2; TRBD2 matches 10 bases. Germline CDR1 is LNHDA and CDR2 is SQIVND (reference sequence). This CDR3 region has 14 residues. V shed 7 bases and J 10 bases; nucleotides not matched to a gene: 9.

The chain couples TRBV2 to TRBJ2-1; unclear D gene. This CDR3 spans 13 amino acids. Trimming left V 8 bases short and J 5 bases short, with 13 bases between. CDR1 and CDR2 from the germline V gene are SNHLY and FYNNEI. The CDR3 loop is CASSYAGNNEQFF. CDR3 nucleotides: TGTGCCAGCTCTTATGCAGGCAACAATGAGCAGTTCTTC.

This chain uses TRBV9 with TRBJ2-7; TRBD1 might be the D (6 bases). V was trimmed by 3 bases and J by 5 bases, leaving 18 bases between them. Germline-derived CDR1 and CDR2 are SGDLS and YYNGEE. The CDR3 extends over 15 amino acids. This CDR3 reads CASSGLTTGSHEQYF. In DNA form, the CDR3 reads TGTGCCAGCAGCGGACTAACGACAGGTTCCCACGAGCAGTACTTC.

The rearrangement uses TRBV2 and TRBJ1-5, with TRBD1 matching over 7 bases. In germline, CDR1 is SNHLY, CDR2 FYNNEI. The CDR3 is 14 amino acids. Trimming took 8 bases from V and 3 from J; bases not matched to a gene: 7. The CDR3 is CASPGTANNQPQHF. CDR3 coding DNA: TGTGCCAGCCCCGGGACAGCCAACAATCAGCCCCAGCATTTT.

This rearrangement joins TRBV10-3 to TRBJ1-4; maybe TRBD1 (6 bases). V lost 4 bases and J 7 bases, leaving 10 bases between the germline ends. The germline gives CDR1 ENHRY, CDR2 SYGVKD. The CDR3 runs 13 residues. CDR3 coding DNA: TGTGCCATCAGTGGAGGACAGAGTGAAAAACTGTTTTTT. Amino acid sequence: CAISGGQSEKLFF.

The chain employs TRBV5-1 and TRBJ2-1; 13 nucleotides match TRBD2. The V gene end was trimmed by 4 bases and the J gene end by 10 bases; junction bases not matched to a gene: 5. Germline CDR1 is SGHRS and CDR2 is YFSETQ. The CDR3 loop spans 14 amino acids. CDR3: CASSVGLAGNEQFF. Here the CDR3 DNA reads TGCGCCAGCAGCGTGGGACTAGCGGGAAACGAGCAGTTCTTC.

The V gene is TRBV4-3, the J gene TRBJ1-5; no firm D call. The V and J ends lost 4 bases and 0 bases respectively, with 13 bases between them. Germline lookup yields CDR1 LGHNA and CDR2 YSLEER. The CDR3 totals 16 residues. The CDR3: CASSPEAVNSNQPQHF. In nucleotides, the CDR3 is TGCGCCAGCAGCCCAGAGGCCGTGAATAGCAATCAGCCCCAGCATTTT.

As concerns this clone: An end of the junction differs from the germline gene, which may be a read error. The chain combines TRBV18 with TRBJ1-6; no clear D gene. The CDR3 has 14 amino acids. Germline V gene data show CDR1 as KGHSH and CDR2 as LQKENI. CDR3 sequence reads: CASSTPAGGSPLHF. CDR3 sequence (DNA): TGTGCCAGCTCAACACCCGCGGGAGGCTCACCCCTCCACTTT. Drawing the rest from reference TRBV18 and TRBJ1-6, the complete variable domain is NAGVMQNPRHLVRRRGQEARLRCSPMKGHSHVYWYRQLPEEGLKFMVYLQKENIIDESGMPKERFSAEFPKEGPSILRIQQVVRGDSAAYFCASSTPAGGSPLHFGNGTRLTVT.

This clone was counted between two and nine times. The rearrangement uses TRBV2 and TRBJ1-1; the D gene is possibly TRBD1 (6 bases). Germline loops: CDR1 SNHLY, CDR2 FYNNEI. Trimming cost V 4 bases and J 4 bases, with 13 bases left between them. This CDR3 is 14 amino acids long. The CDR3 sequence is CASSVQGERTEAFF. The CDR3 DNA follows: TGTGCCAGCAGTGTACAGGGTGAGCGCACTGAAGCTTTCTTT.

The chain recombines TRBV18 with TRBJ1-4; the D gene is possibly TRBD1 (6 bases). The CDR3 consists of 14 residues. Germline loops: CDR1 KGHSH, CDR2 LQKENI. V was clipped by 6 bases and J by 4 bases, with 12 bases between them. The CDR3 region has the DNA TGTGCCAGCTCTCTACAGGGCTTTAATGAAAAACTGTTTTTT. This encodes CASSLQGFNEKLFF.

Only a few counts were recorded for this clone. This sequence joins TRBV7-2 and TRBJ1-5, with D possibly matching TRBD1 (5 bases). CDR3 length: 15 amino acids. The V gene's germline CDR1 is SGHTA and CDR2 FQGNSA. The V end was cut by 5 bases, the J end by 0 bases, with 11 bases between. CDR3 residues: CASSKDSLSNQPQHF. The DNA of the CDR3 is TGTGCCAGCAGCAAAGACAGTCTTAGCAATCAGCCCCAGCATTTT.

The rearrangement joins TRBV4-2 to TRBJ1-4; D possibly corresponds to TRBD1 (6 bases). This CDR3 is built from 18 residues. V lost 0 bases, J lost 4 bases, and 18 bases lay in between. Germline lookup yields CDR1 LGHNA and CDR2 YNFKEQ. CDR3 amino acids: CASSQDRRGAAFNEKLFF. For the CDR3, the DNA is TGTGCCAGCAGCCAAGATCGGCGGGGGGCGGCTTTTAATGAAAAACTGTTTTTT.

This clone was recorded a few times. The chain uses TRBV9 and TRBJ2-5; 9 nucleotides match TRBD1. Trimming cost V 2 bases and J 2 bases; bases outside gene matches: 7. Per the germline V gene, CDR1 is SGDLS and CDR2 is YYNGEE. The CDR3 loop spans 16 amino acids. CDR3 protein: CASSVVSGTGQETQYF. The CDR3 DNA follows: TGTGCCAGCAGCGTGGTGTCCGGGACAGGGCAAGAGACCCAGTACTTC.

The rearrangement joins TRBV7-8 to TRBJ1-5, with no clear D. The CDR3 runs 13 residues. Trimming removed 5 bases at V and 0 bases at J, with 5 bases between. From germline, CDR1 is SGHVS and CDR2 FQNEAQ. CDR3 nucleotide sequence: TGTGCCAGCAGCCAACATAGCAATCAGCCCCAGCATTTT. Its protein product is CASSQHSNQPQHF.

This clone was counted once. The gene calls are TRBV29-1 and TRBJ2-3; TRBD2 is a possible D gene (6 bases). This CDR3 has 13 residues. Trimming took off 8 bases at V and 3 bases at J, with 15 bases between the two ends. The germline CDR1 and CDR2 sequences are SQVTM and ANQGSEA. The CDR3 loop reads CSLRDGATDTQYF. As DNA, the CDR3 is TGCAGCCTGCGGGACGGAGCGACAGATACGCAGTATTTT.

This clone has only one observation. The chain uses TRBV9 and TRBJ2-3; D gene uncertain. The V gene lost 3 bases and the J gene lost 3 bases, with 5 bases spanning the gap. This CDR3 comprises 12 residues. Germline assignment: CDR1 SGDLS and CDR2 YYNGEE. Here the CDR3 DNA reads TGTGCCAGCAGCGGTCTAACAGATACGCAGTATTTT. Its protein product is CASSGLTDTQYF.

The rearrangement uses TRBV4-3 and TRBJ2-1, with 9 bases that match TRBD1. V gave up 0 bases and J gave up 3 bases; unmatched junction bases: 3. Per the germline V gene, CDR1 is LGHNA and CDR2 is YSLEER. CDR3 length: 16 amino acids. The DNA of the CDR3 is TGCGCCAGCAGCCAAGATCGGGGACAGGGCTACAATGAGCAGTTCTTC. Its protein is CASSQDRGQGYNEQFF.

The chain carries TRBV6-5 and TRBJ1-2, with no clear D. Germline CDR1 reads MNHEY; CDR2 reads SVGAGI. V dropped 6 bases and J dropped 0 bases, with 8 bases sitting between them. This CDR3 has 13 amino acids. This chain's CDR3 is CASRPVANYGYTF. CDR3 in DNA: TGTGCCAGCAGACCGGTAGCTAACTATGGCTACACCTTC.

The CDR3 sequence is CASSLTPGGNQPQHF. The DNA for the CDR3 is TGTGCCAGCAGCTTGACCCCAGGGGGCAATCAGCCCCAGCATTTT. The V gene is TRBV5-4, the J gene TRBJ1-5; D perhaps matches TRBD1 (6 bases). Trimming left V 1 base short and J 2 bases short, with 10 bases between. From germline, CDR1 is SGHNT and CDR2 YYREEE (reference sequence). The CDR3 runs to 15 residues.

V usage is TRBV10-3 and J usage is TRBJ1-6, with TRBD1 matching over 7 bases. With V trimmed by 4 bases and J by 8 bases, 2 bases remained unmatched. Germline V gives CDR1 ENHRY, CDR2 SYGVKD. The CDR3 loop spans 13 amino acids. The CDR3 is CAISGDRDSPLHF. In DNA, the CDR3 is TGTGCCATCAGTGGGGACAGAGATTCACCCCTCCACTTT.

The CDR3 is CASKSQGARSYNEQFF. CDR3 nucleotide sequence: TGTGCCAGCAAATCACAGGGGGCCAGGTCCTACAATGAGCAGTTCTTC. The chain uses TRBV11-2 and TRBJ2-1; 9 positions agree with TRBD1. The trim removed 7 bases at V and 1 base at J, leaving 8 bases unmatched. The CDR3 totals 16 residues. The V gene's germline CDR1 is SGHAT and CDR2 FQNNGV.

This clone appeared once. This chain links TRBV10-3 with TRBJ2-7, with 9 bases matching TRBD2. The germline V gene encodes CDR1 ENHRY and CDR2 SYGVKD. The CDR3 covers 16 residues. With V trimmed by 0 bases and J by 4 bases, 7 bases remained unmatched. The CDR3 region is CAISESWLAGIYEQYF. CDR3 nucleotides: TGTGCCATCAGTGAGTCGTGGCTAGCGGGGATTTACGAGCAGTACTTC.

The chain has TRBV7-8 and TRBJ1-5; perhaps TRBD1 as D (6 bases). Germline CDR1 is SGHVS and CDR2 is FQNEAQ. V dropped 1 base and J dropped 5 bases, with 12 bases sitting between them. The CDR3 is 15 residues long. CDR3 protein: CASSLGGQGYQPQHF. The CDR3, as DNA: TGTGCCAGCAGCTTAGGTGGGCAGGGGTATCAGCCCCAGCATTTT.